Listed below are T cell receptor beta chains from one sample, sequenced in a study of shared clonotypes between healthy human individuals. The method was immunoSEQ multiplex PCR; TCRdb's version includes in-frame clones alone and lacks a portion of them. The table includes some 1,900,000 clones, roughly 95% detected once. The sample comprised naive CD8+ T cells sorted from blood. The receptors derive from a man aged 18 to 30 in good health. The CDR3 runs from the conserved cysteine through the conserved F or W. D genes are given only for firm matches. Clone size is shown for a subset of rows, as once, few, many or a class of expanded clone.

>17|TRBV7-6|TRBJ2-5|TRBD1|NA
CASSLAGLRTGQETQYF
TGTGCCAGCAGCTTAGCGGGGCTTAGGACAGGTCAAGAGACCCAGTACTTC
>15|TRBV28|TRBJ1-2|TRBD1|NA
CASSSRTGTKGGYTF
TGTGCCAGCAGTTCCCGGACAGGGACAAAGGGTGGCTACACCTTC
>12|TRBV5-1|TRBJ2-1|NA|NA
CASSLGGHEQFF
TGCGCCAGCAGCTTGGGTGGGCATGAGCAGTTCTTC
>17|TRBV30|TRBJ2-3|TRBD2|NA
CAWSSSALAGGADTQYF
TGTGCCTGGAGTTCATCTGCTTTAGCGGGAGGGGCAGATACGCAGTATTTT
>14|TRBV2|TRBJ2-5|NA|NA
CASSESGDGETQYF
TGTGCCAGCAGTGAATCGGGGGACGGGGAGACCCAGTACTTC
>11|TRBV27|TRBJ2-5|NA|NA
CASRQQETQYF
TGTGCCAGCAGACAACAAGAGACCCAGTACTTC
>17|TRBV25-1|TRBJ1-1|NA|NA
CASSGPGLLRLNTEAFF
TGTGCCAGCAGTGGACCGGGACTCCTCCGCCTGAACACTGAAGCTTTCTTT
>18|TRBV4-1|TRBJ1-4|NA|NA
CASSQAEDLSTTNEKLFF
TGCGCCAGCAGCCAAGCAGAGGATTTAAGTACAACTAATGAAAAACTGTTTTTT
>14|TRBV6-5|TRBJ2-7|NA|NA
CASSLARIGNEQYF
TGTGCCAGCAGTCTCGCCCGTATAGGGAACGAGCAGTACTTC
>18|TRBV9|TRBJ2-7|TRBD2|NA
CASSNPRTSGTSSYEQYF
TGTGCCAGCAGCAACCCGAGGACTAGCGGGACCAGCTCCTACGAGCAGTACTTC
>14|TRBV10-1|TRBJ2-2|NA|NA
CASSDLGLTGELFF
TGCGCCAGCAGTGACCTAGGACTCACCGGGGAGCTGTTTTTT
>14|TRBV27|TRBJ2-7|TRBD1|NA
CASGWTGGGNEQYF
TGTGCCAGCGGATGGACAGGGGGCGGAAACGAGCAGTACTTC
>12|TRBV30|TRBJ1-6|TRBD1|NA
CASGQGSSPLHF
TGTGCCTCGGGACAGGGGTCTTCACCCCTCCACTTT
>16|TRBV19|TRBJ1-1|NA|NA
CASSITIGEGAPSTFF
TGTGCCAGTAGTATAACGATAGGGGAAGGGGCTCCCAGTACCTTCTTT
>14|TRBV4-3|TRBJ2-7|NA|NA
CASSQDRDSYEQYF
TGCGCCAGCAGCCAAGATAGAGACTCCTACGAGCAGTACTTC
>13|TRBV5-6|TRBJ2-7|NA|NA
CASSKGISYEQYF
TGTGCCAGCAGCAAGGGGATCTCCTACGAGCAGTACTTC
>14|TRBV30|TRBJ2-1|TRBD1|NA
CAWSEGGKYNEQFF
TGTGCCTGGAGTGAAGGGGGCAAGTACAATGAGCAGTTCTTC
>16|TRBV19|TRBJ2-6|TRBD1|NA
CASSMQGVPGANVLTF
TGTGCCAGTAGTATGCAGGGGGTCCCTGGGGCCAACGTCCTGACTTTC
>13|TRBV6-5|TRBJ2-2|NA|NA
CASSYRIHGELFF
TGTGCCAGCAGTTACAGAATCCACGGGGAGCTGTTTTTT
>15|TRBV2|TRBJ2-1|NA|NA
CASSDHLGSYNEQFF
TGTGCCAGCAGTGACCATTTAGGCTCCTACAATGAGCAGTTCTTC
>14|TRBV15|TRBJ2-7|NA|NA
CATSRDGGSYEQYF
TGTGCCACCAGCAGAGACGGCGGTTCCTACGAGCAGTACTTC
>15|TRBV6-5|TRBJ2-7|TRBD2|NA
CASSYSSGGTYEQYF
TGTGCCAGCAGTTATTCTAGCGGGGGCACCTACGAGCAGTACTTC
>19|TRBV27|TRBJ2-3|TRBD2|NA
CASSSKRLAGGRWADTQYF
TGTGCCAGCAGTTCCAAACGACTAGCGGGGGGACGATGGGCAGATACGCAGTATTTT
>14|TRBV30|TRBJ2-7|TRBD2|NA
CAWSVSAGGDEQYF
TGTGCCTGGAGTGTATCGGCGGGAGGGGACGAGCAGTACTTC
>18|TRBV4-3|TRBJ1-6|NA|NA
CASSQELPVVSYNSPLHF
TGCGCCAGCAGCCAAGAGTTACCGGTAGTCTCCTATAATTCACCCCTCCACTTT
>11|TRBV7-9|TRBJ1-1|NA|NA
CASSLLPEAFF
TGTGCCAGCAGCTTGTTACCGGAAGCTTTCTTT
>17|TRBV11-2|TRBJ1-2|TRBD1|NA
CASSLDGRQGYHYGYTF
TGTGCCAGCAGCTTAGATGGCAGACAGGGGTACCACTATGGCTACACCTTC
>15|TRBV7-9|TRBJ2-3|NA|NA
CASSFPTGYTDTQYF
TGTGCCAGCAGCTTCCCCACGGGGTACACAGATACGCAGTATTTT
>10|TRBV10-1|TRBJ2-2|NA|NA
CASSDPGLFF
TGCGCCAGCAGTGACCCGGGGCTGTTTTTT
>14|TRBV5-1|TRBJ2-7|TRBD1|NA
CASSLLGTGDEQYF
TGCGCCAGCAGCCTCCTTGGGACAGGGGACGAGCAGTACTTC
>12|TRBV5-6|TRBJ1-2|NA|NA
CASSSGTYGYTF
TGTGCCAGCAGTTCCGGGACCTATGGCTACACCTTC
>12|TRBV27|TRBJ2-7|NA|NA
CASSSTGYEQYF
TGTGCCAGCAGCTCGACAGGATACGAGCAGTACTTC
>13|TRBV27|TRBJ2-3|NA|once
CASSRGLSDTQYF
TGTGCCAGCAGCAGGGGATTATCAGATACGCAGTATTTT
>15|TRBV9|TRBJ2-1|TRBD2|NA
CASSAGTSVYNEQFF
TGTGCCAGCAGCGCAGGGACTAGCGTCTACAATGAGCAGTTCTTC
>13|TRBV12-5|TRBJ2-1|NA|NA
CASGFTGYNEQFF
TGTGCTAGTGGTTTCACGGGGTACAATGAGCAGTTCTTC
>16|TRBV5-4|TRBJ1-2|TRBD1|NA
CASSLEATGANYGYTF
TGTGCCAGCAGCTTGGAGGCAACAGGGGCTAACTATGGCTACACCTTC
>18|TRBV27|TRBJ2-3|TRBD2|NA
CASSSTLPGLAFADTQYF
TGTGCCAGCAGTTCTACCCTCCCGGGACTAGCGTTCGCAGATACGCAGTATTTT
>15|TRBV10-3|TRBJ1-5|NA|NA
CAISEGGTFNQPQHF
TGTGCCATCAGTGAAGGGGGGACCTTCAATCAGCCCCAGCATTTT
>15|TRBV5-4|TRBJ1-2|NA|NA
CASSLGAGGADGYTF
TGTGCCAGCAGCTTGGGGGCGGGAGGCGCAGATGGCTACACCTTC
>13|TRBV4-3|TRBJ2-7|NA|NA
CASSLAGSYEQYF
TGCGCCAGCAGCCTGGCGGGGTCCTACGAGCAGTACTTC
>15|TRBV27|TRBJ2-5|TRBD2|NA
CASRGLAGLGETQYF
TGTGCCAGCAGGGGACTAGCAGGACTTGGGGAGACCCAGTACTTC
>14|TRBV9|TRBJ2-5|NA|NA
CASSELSMLETQYF
TGTGCCAGCAGCGAGCTGTCGATGTTGGAGACCCAGTACTTC
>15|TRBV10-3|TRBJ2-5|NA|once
CAISEFPGSGETQYF
TGTGCCATCAGTGAGTTCCCCGGGAGCGGGGAGACCCAGTACTTC
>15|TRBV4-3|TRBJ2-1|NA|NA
CASSQDWGTYNEQFF
TGCGCCAGCAGCCAAGATTGGGGTACCTACAATGAGCAGTTCTTC
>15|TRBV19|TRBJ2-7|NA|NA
CASSPTGTLLYEQYF
TGTGCCAGTAGTCCTACCGGGACCCTTCTCTACGAGCAGTACTTC
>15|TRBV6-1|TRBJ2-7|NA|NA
CASSEMGYPPYEQYF
TGTGCCAGCAGTGAAATGGGATACCCCCCCTACGAGCAGTACTTC
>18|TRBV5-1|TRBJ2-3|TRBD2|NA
CASSLGTSWNPSTDTQYF
TGCGCCAGCAGCTTGGGGACTAGCTGGAACCCTAGCACAGATACGCAGTATTTT
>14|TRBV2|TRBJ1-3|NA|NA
CASSEAFQGDTIYF
TGTGCCAGCAGTGAAGCCTTCCAAGGCGACACCATATATTTT
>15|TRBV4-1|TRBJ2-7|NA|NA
CASSQVGQGVREQYF
TGCGCCAGCAGCCAAGTTGGGCAGGGAGTGCGCGAGCAGTACTTC
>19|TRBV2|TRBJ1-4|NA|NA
CASSDFIALDTSTNEKLFF
TGTGCCAGCAGTGATTTTATAGCGCTGGACACTTCAACTAATGAAAAACTGTTTTTT
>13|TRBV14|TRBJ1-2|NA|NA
CASSHVGFDGYTF
TGTGCCAGCAGCCACGTAGGTTTCGATGGCTACACCTTC
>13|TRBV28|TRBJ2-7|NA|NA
CASNVQGNHEQYF
TGTGCCAGCAACGTTCAGGGGAACCACGAGCAGTACTTC